This T cell receptor beta chain was profiled in a study of CD8 T cells in Susac syndrome. The CD8+ and CD4+ T cells were negatively isolated, with the TEMRA cells enriched by FACS. V lost 4 bases, J lost 12 bases, and 11 bases lay in between. The CDR3 spans 11 residues. In germline, CDR1 is SGHRS, CDR2 YFSETQ. Random hexamers were used to reverse transcribe the RNA input (roughly 0.5 to 1 ug). Amplification of TCR beta CDR3 by immunoSEQ multiplex PCR spanned 54 Vbeta and 13 Jbeta. TCRdb re-derived calls from the immunoSEQ multiplex PCR reads in MiXCR, one entry per CDR3 protein. The sample holds more than 80,000 distinct CDR3 sequences, approximately 93% seen once.

The gene calls are TRBV5-1 and TRBJ2-1; perhaps TRBD2 as D (6 bases). The origin of this receptor is a human donor with Susac syndrome. The sample was CD8+ T cells from PBMCs. The CDR3 protein is CASSTDSGQFF. In DNA form, the CDR3 reads TGCGCCAGCAGCACAGATAGCGGGCAGTTCTTC. Full variable domain (remainder filled in from reference TRBV5-1 and TRBJ2-1): KAGVTQTPRYLIKTRGQQVTLSCSPISGHRSVSWYQQTPGQGLQFLFEYFSETQRNKGNFPGRFSGRQFSNSRSEMNVSTLELGDSALYLCASSTDSGQFFGPGTRLTVL.